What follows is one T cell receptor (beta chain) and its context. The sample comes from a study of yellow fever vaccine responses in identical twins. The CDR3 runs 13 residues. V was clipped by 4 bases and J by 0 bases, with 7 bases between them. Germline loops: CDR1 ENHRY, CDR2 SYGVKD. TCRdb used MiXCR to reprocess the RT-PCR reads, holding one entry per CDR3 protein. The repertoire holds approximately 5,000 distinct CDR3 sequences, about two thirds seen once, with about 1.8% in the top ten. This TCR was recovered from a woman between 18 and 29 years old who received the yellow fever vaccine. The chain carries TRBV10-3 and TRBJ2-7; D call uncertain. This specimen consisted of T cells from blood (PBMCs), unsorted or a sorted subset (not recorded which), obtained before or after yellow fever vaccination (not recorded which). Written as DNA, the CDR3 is TGTGCCATCAGTGGGGCCAGCTCCTACGAGCAGTACTTC. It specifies CAISGASSYEQYF.